These 17 T cell receptor beta chains were sequenced from one sample in a study of OX40 agonist ivuxolimab in advanced cancers. The library was prepared using the immunoSEQ multiplex PCR assay. TCRdb holds this immuneACCESS table with in-frame rearrangements only. Some clones are missing; in checked studies, unresolved V genes explain under half, and the rest has no known cause. The sample profile shows about 64,000 clones; about 85% of them were found once. The ten biggest clones cover approximately 2.9% of the sample. The sample here was CD4+ or CD8+ T cells sorted from blood, taken in a trial of the OX40 agonist ivuxolimab. The receptors were gathered from an adult with an advanced solid tumor such as melanoma, head and neck, liver or kidney cancer.

The chain couples TRBV28 to TRBJ2-1; TRBD2 is a possible D gene (6 bases). Trimming pared 5 bases from V and 12 bases from J, leaving 29 bases between. The CDR3 extends over 17 amino acids. Germline V CDR1 and CDR2: MDHEN, SYDVKM. As DNA, the CDR3 is TGTGCCAGCAGTCTTTGGGGGGTGGGCTTTAAGGACCCCTTGCAGTTCTTC. It yields the protein CASSLWGVGFKDPLQFF.

This clone was counted once. V gene TRBV2 combines with J gene TRBJ2-5; TRBD2 matches at 7 bases. Trimming cost V 1 base and J 5 bases; bases outside gene matches: 10. Germline CDR1 and CDR2: SNHLY and FYNNEI. The CDR3 extends over 16 amino acids. The DNA for the CDR3 is TGTGCCAGCAGTGAAGGGGTGCGGACTAGGGTTGAGACCCAGTACTTC. Translating gives CASSEGVRTRVETQYF.

The chain recombines TRBV27 with TRBJ2-5, with D perhaps matching TRBD1 or TRBD2 (5 bases each). The germline V gene encodes CDR1 MNHEY and CDR2 SMNVEV (reference sequence). V lost 6 bases and J lost 3, with 14 bases in between. This CDR3 is built from 14 residues. The CDR3 nucleotides read TGTGCCAGCAGGCTACTTGGGGACGAAGAGACCCAGTACTTC. Encoded protein: CASRLLGDEETQYF.

This clone was seen only once. The chain is built from TRBV5-4 and TRBJ2-5, with D unclear. This CDR3 is 11 amino acids long. The ends were cut back, 0 bases at V and 3 bases at J, with 0 bases in the middle. Germline CDR1 SGHNT, CDR2 YYREEE (reference sequence). CDR3 amino acids: CASSLEETQYF. For the CDR3, the DNA is TGTGCCAGCAGCTTGGAAGAGACCCAGTACTTC. The complete variable domain, with remaining parts taken from reference TRBV5-4 and TRBJ2-5, reads ETGVTQSPTHLIKTRGQQVTLRCSSQSGHNTVSWYQQALGQGPQFIFQYYREEENGRGNFPPRFSGLQFPNYSSELNVNALELDDSALYLCASSLEETQYFGPGTRLLVL.

The chain uses TRBV27 and TRBJ2-1, with 10 bases identical to TRBD2. V was pared by 2 bases and J by 0 bases, with 4 bases of the junction left unmatched. Per germline, CDR1 MNHEY and CDR2 SMNVEV (reference sequence). This CDR3 is 17 amino acids long. The CDR3 region is CASSLRLAGASYNEQFF. The CDR3 bases are TGTGCCAGCAGTTTACGGCTAGCGGGGGCCTCCTACAATGAGCAGTTCTTC.

The CDR3 loop reads CAWRTLTGLNTGELFF. The DNA of the CDR3 is TGTGCCTGGAGGACATTAACGGGGTTGAACACCGGGGAGCTGTTTTTT. V is TRBV30 and J is TRBJ2-2, with a tentative D call TRBD2 (5 bases). CDR1 and CDR2 from the germline V gene are GTSNPN and SVGIG (reference sequence). The length of the CDR3 is 16 residues. V gave up 3 bases and J gave up 1 base, with 15 bases separating them.

As concerns this clone: Compared with germline, one end of the junction differs, possibly owing to a read error. The chain couples TRBV5-5 to TRBJ2-7, with 7 bases aligning to TRBD2. Germline assignment: CDR1 SGHKS and CDR2 YYEKEE (reference sequence). This CDR3 has 17 amino acids. CDR3 DNA sequence: TGTGCCAGCAGTTTGGCCGGGACGCCCGGGGGGTCGTACGAGCAGTACTTC. This sequence encodes CASSLAGTPGGSYEQYF. The variable domain in full, with the rest retrieved from reference TRBV5-5 and TRBJ2-7, is DAGVTQSPTHLIKTRGQQVTLRCSPISGHKSVSWYQQVLGQGPQFIFQYYEKEERGRGNFPDRFSARQFPNYSSELNVNALLLGDSALYLCASSLAGTPGGSYEQYFGPGTRLTVT.

The chain carries TRBV4-2 and TRBJ1-6; maybe TRBD1 (5 bases). The CDR3 covers 14 residues. The germline CDR1 and CDR2 sequences are LGHNA and YNFKEQ. V lost 1 base, J lost 11 bases, and 12 bases lay in between. DNA for the CDR3: TGTGCCAGCAGCCAAGGGGGGACCGGGGCACCCCTCCACTTT. Translating it yields CASSQGGTGAPLHF.

This clone was observed a single time. This sequence joins TRBV7-9 and TRBJ2-5, with 11 bases fitting TRBD1. This CDR3 has 17 residues. With V trimmed by 3 bases and J by 4 bases, 10 bases remained unmatched. Looked up from germline, CDR1 is SEHNR and CDR2 is FQNEAQ (reference sequence). The CDR3 region is CASSFTGQGAIGETQYF. The DNA for the CDR3 is TGTGCCAGCAGCTTTACCGGACAGGGGGCTATAGGAGAGACCCAGTACTTC.

The V and J genes are TRBV6-5 and TRBJ1-3, with D possibly being TRBD1 (5 bases). V lost 6 bases, J lost 3 bases, and 9 bases lay in between. This CDR3 is built from 13 residues. Germline V gene sequence: CDR1 MNHEY, CDR2 SVGAGI. The CDR3 loop reads CASSRGVGNTIYF. The DNA for the CDR3 is TGTGCCAGCAGCCGGGGGGTTGGAAACACCATATATTTT.

V gene TRBV30 combines with J gene TRBJ2-1; D is uncertain. The CDR3 consists of 12 residues. Germline V gene data show CDR1 as GTSNPN and CDR2 as SVGIG (reference sequence). The V and J ends lost 3 bases and 10 bases respectively, with 13 bases between them. The CDR3 DNA is TGTGCCTGGAGGCGTGACCTAAACGAGCAGTTCTTC. This encodes CAWRRDLNEQFF.

This chain connects TRBV7-9 to TRBJ1-2; D call uncertain. Germline CDR1 SEHNR, CDR2 FQNEAQ (reference sequence). Deletions cut 7 bases from V and 7 bases from J, with 19 bases between. The CDR3 is made up of 14 amino acids. The CDR3 coding sequence is TGTGCCAGCAACGCCCTTTCCCTCTCTCCTGGCTACACCTTC. It yields the protein CASNALSLSPGYTF. Full variable domain (missing parts from reference TRBV7-9 and TRBJ1-2): DTGVSQNPRHKITKRGQNVTFRCDPISEHNRLYWYRQTLGQGPEFLTYFQNEAQLEKSRLLSDRFSAERPKGSFSTLEIQRTEQGDSAMYLCASNALSLSPGYTFGSGTRLTVV.

The chain joins TRBV30 to TRBJ2-7, with TRBD1 identical over 8 bases. The length of the CDR3 is 13 residues. V gave up 4 bases and J gave up 2 bases; unmatched junction bases: 4. Germline-derived CDR1 and CDR2 are GTSNPN and SVGIG (reference sequence). The CDR3 coding sequence is TGTGCCTGGAATTCACAGGGGGCCTACGAGCAGTACTTC. It encodes CAWNSQGAYEQYF.

This clone was seen a single time. This chain connects TRBV7-9 to TRBJ2-2; D is ambiguous. CDR1 is SEHNR, CDR2 FQNEAQ, per germline (reference sequence). This CDR3 region has 12 residues. Trimming removed 7 bases from V and 2 bases from J, with 5 bases in between. CDR3: CASNKNTGELFF. CDR3 coding DNA: TGTGCCAGCAATAAAAACACCGGGGAGCTGTTTTTT.

This chain uses TRBV7-2 with TRBJ1-1; D call uncertain. Germline V CDR1 and CDR2: SGHTA, FQGNSA. Trimming stripped 4 bases from V and 0 bases from J, with 9 bases between. The CDR3 totals 14 residues. CDR3 protein: CASSSNALNTEAFF. The DNA for the CDR3 is TGTGCCAGCAGCTCAAACGCGTTGAACACTGAAGCTTTCTTT.

The rearrangement links TRBV30 to TRBJ2-3; either TRBD1 or TRBD2 may supply D (5 bases each). The CDR3 is made up of 12 amino acids. The V gene's germline CDR1 is GTSNPN and CDR2 SVGIG (reference sequence). The germline V and J ends were trimmed by 5 bases and 4 bases, with 10 bases remaining between them. The CDR3 DNA reads as TGTGCCTGGGCCCTGGGGGCAGATACGCAGTATTTT. This translates into CAWALGADTQYF.

In its sample, this clone was seen once. One junction end disagrees with the germline gene, perhaps due to a read error. This chain uses TRBV30 with TRBJ2-2, with 9 bases identical to TRBD2. Per germline, CDR1 GTSNPN and CDR2 SVGIG (reference sequence). This CDR3 contains 16 residues. In DNA form, the CDR3 reads TGTGCCTGGAGTGTACGAGGAGCGGGAGGCCCCGGGGGGCTGTTTTTT. This translates into CAWSVRGAGGPGGLFF. Variable domain in full (rest from reference TRBV30 and TRBJ2-2): SQTIHQWPATLVQPVGSPLSLECTVEGTSNPNLYWYRQAAGRGLQLLFYSVGIGQISSEVPQNLSASRPQDRQFILSSKKLLLSDSGFYLCAWSVRGAGGPGGLFFGEGSRLTVL.